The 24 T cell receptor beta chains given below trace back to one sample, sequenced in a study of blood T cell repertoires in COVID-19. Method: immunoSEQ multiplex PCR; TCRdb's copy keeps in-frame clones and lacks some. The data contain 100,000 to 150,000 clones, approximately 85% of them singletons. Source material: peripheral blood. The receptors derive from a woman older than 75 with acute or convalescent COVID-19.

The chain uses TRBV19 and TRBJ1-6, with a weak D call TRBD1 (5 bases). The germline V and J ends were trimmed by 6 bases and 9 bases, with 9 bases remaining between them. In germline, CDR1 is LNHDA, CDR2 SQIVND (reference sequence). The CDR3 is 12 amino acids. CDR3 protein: CASRGLLSPLHF. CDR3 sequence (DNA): TGTGCCAGTAGGGGACTGCTTTCACCCCTCCACTTT. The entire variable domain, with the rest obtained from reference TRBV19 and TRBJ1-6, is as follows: DGGITQSPKYLFRKEGQNVTLSCEQNLNHDAMYWYRQDPGQGLRLIYYSQIVNDFQKGDIAEGYSVSREKKESFPLTVTSAQKNPTAFYLCASRGLLSPLHFGNGTRLTVT.

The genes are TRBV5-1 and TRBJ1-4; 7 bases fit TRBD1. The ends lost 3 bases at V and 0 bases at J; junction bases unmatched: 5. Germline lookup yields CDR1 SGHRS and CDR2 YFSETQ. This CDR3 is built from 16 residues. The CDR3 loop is CASSSGQAATNEKLFF. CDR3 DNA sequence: TGCGCCAGCAGCTCCGGACAGGCTGCAACTAATGAAAAACTGTTTTTT.

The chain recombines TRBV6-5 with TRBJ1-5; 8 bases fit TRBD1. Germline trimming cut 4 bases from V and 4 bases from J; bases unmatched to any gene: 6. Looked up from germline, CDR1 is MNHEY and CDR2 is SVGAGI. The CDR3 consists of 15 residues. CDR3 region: CASSSYWTGNQPQHF. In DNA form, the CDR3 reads TGTGCCAGCAGTTCATACTGGACAGGGAATCAGCCCCAGCATTTT.

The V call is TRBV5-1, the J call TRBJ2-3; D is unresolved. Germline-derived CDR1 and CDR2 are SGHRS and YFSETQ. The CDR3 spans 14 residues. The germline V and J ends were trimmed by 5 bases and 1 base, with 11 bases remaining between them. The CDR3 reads CASRSKQGTDTQYF. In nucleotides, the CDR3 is TGCGCCAGCAGGAGTAAGCAGGGCACAGATACGCAGTATTTT.

The CDR3 loop is CASNLDREHQPQHF. The CDR3 nucleotides are TGTGCCAGTAACCTAGACAGGGAACATCAGCCCCAGCATTTT. The rearrangement joins TRBV19 to TRBJ1-5, with 7 bases fitting TRBD1. From germline, CDR1 is LNHDA and CDR2 SQIVND (reference sequence). The CDR3 length is 14 residues. The ends lost 7 bases at V and 5 bases at J; junction bases unmatched: 8.

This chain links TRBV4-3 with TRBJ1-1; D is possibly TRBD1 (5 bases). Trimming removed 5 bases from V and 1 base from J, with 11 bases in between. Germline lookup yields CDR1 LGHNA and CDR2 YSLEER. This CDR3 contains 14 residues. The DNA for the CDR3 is TGCGCCAGCAGCAGGACACCCACGAACACTGAAGCTTTCTTT. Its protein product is CASSRTPTNTEAFF.

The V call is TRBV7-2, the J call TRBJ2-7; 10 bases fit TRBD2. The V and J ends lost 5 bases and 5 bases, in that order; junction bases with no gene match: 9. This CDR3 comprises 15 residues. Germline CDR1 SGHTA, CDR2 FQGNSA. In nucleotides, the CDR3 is TGTGCCAGCAGCGCCCTAGCGGGGGAGTATCACGAGCAGTACTTC. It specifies CASSALAGEYHEQYF.

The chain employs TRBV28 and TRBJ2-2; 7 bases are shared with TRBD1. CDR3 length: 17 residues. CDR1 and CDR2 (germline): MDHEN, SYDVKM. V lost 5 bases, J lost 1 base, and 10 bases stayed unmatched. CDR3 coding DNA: TGTGCCAGCAGTCTTTCCGGTGGACAGGAGAACACCGGGGAGCTGTTTTTT. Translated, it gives CASSLSGGQENTGELFF. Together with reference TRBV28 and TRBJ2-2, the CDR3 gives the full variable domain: DVKVTQSSRYLVKRTGEKVFLECVQDMDHENMFWYRQDPGLGLRLIYFSYDVKMKEKGDIPEGYSVSREKKERFSLILESASTNQTSMYLCASSLSGGQENTGELFFGEGSRLTVL.

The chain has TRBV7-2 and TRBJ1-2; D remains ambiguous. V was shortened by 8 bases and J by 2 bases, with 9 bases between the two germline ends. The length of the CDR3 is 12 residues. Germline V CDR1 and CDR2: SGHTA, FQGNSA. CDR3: CASQRVNYGYTF. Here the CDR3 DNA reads TGTGCCAGCCAGAGGGTAAACTATGGCTACACCTTC.

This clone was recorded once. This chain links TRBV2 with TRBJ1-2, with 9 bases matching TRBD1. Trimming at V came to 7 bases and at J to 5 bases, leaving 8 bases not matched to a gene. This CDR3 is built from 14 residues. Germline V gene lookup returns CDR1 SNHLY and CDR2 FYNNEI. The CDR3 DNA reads TGTGCCAGCAAAGGGGACAGGGCCGTGTATGGCTACACCTTC. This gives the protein CASKGDRAVYGYTF.

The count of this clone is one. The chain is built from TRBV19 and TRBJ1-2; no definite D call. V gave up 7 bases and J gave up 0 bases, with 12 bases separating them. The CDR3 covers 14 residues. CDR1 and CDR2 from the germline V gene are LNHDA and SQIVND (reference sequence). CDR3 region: CASIPPGANYGYTF. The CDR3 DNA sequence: TGTGCCAGTATTCCACCGGGTGCTAACTATGGCTACACCTTC.

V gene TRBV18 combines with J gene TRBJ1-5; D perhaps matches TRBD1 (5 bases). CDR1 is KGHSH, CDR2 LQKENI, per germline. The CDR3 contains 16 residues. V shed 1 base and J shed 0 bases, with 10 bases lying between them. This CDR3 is CASSPQAGHSNQPQHF. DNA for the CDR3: TGTGCCAGCTCACCACAAGCAGGGCATAGCAATCAGCCCCAGCATTTT.

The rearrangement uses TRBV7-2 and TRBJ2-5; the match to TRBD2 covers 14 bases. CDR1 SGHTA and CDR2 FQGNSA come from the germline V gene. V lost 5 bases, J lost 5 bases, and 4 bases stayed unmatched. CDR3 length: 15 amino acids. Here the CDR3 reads CASSLRLAGGETQYF. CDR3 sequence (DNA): TGTGCCAGCAGCCTTCGACTAGCGGGGGGGGAGACCCAGTACTTC.

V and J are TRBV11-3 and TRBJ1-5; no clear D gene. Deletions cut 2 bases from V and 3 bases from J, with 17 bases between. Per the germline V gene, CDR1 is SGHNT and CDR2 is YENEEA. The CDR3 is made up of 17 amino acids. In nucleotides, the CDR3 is TGTGCCAGCAGCTTAACTGGGATGGCGACTATCAATCAGCCCCAGCATTTT. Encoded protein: CASSLTGMATINQPQHF.

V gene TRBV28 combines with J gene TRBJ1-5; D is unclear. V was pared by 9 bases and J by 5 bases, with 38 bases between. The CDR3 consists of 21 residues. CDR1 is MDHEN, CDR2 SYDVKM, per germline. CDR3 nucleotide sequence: TGTGCCAGTGCACCGAACAGCGCCAAAAACCAAAAGATTATCGGGGATCAGCCCCAGCATTTT. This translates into CASAPNSAKNQKIIGDQPQHF.

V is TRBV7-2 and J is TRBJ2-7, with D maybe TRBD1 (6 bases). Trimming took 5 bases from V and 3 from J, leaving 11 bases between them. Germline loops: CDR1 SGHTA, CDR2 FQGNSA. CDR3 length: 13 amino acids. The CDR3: CASSRDRYYEQYF. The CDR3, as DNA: TGTGCCAGCAGCCGCGACAGGTACTACGAGCAGTACTTC. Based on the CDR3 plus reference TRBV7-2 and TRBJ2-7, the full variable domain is GAGVSQSPSNKVTEKGKDVELRCDPISGHTALYWYRQSLGQGLEFLIYFQGNSAPDKSGLPSDRFSAERTGGSVSTLTIQRTQQEDSAVYLCASSRDRYYEQYFGPGTRLTVT.

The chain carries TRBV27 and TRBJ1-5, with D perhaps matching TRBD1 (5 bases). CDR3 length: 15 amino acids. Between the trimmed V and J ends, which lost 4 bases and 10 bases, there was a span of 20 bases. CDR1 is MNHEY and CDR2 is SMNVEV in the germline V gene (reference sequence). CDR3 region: CASSSRPGGAYPQHF. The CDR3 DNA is TGTGCCAGCAGTTCCCGCCCGGGGGGTGCGTATCCCCAGCATTTT.

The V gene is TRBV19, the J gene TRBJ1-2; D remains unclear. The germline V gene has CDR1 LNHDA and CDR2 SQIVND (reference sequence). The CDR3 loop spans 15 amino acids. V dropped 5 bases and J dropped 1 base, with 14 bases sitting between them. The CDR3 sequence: CASSLLGSFNYGYTF. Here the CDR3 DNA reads TGTGCCAGTAGTCTCCTCGGGTCCTTTAACTATGGCTACACCTTC. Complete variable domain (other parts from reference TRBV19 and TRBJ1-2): DGGITQSPKYLFRKEGQNVTLSCEQNLNHDAMYWYRQDPGQGLRLIYYSQIVNDFQKGDIAEGYSVSREKKESFPLTVTSAQKNPTAFYLCASSLLGSFNYGYTFGSGTRLTVV.

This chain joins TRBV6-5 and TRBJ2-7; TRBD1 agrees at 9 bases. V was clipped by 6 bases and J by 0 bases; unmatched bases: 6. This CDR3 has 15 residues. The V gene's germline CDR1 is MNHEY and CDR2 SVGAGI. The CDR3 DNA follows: TGTGCCAGCAGGGGGACAGGGTGGGTCTCCTACGAGCAGTACTTC. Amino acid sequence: CASRGTGWVSYEQYF.

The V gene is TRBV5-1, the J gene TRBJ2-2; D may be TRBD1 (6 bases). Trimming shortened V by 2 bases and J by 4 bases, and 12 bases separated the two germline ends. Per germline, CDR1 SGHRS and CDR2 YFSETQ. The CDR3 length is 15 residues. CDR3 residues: CASSFGQLLTGELFF. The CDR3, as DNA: TGCGCCAGCAGCTTTGGACAGCTACTCACCGGGGAGCTGTTTTTT.

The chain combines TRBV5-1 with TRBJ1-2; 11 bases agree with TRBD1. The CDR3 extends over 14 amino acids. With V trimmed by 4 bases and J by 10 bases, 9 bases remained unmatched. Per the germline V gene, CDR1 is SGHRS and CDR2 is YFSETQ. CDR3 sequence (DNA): TGCGCCAGCAGCCGGACAGGGGGCTCAGGGAACTACACCTTC. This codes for CASSRTGGSGNYTF.

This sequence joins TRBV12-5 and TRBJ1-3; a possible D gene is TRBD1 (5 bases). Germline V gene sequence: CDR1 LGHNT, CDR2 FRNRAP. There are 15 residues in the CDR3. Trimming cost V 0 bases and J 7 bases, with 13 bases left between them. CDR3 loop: CASGLVPSGGNTIYF. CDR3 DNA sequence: TGTGCTAGTGGTTTGGTACCTTCGGGGGGGAACACCATATATTTT.

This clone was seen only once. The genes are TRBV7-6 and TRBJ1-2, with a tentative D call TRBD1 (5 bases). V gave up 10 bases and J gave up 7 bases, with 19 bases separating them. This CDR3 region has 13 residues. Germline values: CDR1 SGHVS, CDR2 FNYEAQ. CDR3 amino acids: CAIQGEGASGYTF. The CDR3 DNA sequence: TGTGCCATTCAGGGTGAAGGGGCGAGTGGCTACACCTTC.

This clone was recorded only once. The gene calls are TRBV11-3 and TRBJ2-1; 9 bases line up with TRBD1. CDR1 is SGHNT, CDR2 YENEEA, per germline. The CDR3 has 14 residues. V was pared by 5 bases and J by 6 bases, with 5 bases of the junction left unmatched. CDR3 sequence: CASSLQGAGNEQFF. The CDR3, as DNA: TGTGCCAGCAGCCTACAGGGGGCGGGCAATGAGCAGTTCTTC.